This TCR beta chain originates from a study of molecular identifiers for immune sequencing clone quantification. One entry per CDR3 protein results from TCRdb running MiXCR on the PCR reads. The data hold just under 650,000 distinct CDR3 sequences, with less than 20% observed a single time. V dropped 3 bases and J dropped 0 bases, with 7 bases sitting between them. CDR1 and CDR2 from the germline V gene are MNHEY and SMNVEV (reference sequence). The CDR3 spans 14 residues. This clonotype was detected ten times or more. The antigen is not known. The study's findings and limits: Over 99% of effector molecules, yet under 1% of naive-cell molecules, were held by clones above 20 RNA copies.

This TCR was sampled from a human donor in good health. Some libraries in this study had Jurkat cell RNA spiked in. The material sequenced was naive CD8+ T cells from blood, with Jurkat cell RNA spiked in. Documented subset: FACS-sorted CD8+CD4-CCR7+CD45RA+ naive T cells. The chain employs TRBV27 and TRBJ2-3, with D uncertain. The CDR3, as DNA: TGTGCCAGCAGTTTTGGAAGCAGCACAGATACGCAGTATTTT. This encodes CASSFGSSTDTQYF.